This passage covers 18 T cell receptor beta chains from one sample sequenced in a study of identifying expanded T cells in peripheral blood. Method: immunoSEQ multiplex PCR; TCRdb's copy keeps in-frame clones and lacks some. The sample carries roughly 63,000 clones, over 75% recorded once. Material: blood. The receptors stem from a person aged 18-70 years in good health.

The gene calls are TRBV7-3 and TRBJ2-2, with 11 bases aligning to TRBD2. Germline assignment: CDR1 SGHTA and CDR2 FQGTGA. V lost 2 bases and J lost 3; bases outside the gene matches: 14. The CDR3 length is 20 residues. Here the CDR3 DNA reads TGTGCCAGCAGCTTATCGACACTAGCGGGGGACCCCCGGGACACCGGGGAGCTGTTTTTT. It codes for CASSLSTLAGDPRDTGELFF. Complete variable domain (other parts from reference TRBV7-3 and TRBJ2-2): GAGVSQTPSNKVTEKGKYVELRCDPISGHTALYWYRQSLGQGPEFLIYFQGTGAADDSGLPNDRFFAVRPEGSVSTLKIQRTERGDSAVYLCASSLSTLAGDPRDTGELFFGEGSRLTVL.

CDR3 nucleotide sequence: TGTGCCAGCTCACTGGCGGACTCTGGAAACACCATATATTTT. It encodes CASSLADSGNTIYF. The V and J genes are TRBV18 and TRBJ1-3; D call uncertain. The CDR3 consists of 14 residues. Germline loops: CDR1 KGHSH, CDR2 LQKENI. V lost 4 bases to trimming and J lost 0 bases, with 7 bases between them.

This chain joins TRBV7-8 and TRBJ1-2; D is undetermined. The CDR3 loop spans 13 amino acids. V shed 1 base and J shed 8 bases, with 11 bases lying between them. Germline assignment: CDR1 SGHVS and CDR2 FQNEAQ. The DNA of the CDR3 is TGTGCCAGCAGCTTAGGCGGCAGGTTCGGCTACACCTTC. Its protein is CASSLGGRFGYTF.

The V and J genes are TRBV2 and TRBJ1-3, with unresolved D. Germline CDR1 reads SNHLY; CDR2 reads FYNNEI. The V end was cut by 6 bases, the J end by 0 bases, with 6 bases between. CDR3 size: 13 residues. For the CDR3, the DNA is TGTGCCAGCAGGTTGGGCTCTGGAAACACCATATATTTT. Residues: CASRLGSGNTIYF.

The chain employs TRBV15 and TRBJ2-3; tentatively, D is TRBD2 (5 bases). CDR1 and CDR2 from the germline V gene are LNHNV and YYDKDF (reference sequence). V shed 2 bases and J shed 1 base, with 13 bases lying between them. CDR3 length: 16 amino acids. CDR3: CATSRLGGQGTDTQYF. The CDR3 coding sequence is TGTGCCACCAGCAGATTAGGCGGGCAGGGCACAGATACGCAGTATTTT.

The chain combines TRBV6-1 with TRBJ1-2; 9 bases match TRBD1. CDR3 size: 16 residues. With 4 bases clipped from V and 5 bases from J, the junction kept 11 bases outside the gene matches. Germline CDR1 reads MNHNS; CDR2 reads SASEGT. The CDR3 loop is CASSGPPGTGRYGYTF. The CDR3 bases are TGTGCCAGCAGTGGCCCACCCGGGACAGGGCGTTATGGCTACACCTTC.

The V gene is TRBV19, the J gene TRBJ1-4; D might be TRBD1 (6 bases). The CDR3 is 15 amino acids. The V gene lost 5 bases and the J gene lost 2 bases, with 12 bases spanning the gap. Germline CDR1 and CDR2: LNHDA and SQIVND (reference sequence). The CDR3 bases are TGTGCCAGTAGTTCTACAGGGTCTACTAATGAAAAACTGTTTTTT. This gives the protein CASSSTGSTNEKLFF.

The chain employs TRBV7-6 and TRBJ2-5; maybe TRBD2 (5 bases). V lost 5 bases to trimming and J lost 3 bases, with 13 bases between them. This CDR3 is built from 14 residues. Germline V gene lookup returns CDR1 SGHVS and CDR2 FNYEAQ. This CDR3 is CASSLAGREETQYF. Written as DNA, the CDR3 is TGTGCCAGCAGCCTTGCCGGGCGGGAAGAGACCCAGTACTTC. Using reference TRBV7-6 and TRBJ2-5 for the parts outside the CDR3, the full variable domain is GAGVSQSPRYKVTKRGQDVALRCDPISGHVSLYWYRQALGQGPEFLTYFNYEAQQDKSGLPNDRFSAERPEGSISTLTIQRTEQRDSAMYRCASSLAGREETQYFGPGTRLLVL.

The gene calls are TRBV6-1 and TRBJ2-5; no clear D. Between the trimmed V and J ends, which lost 11 bases and 7 bases, there was a span of 17 bases. The CDR3 covers 12 residues. Germline loops: CDR1 MNHNS, CDR2 SASEGT. The CDR3 coding sequence is TGTGCCTCGGCCCCCAATATTTGGACCCAGTACTTC. Translating gives CASAPNIWTQYF.

This clone was recorded at least ten times. This chain uses TRBV30 with TRBJ1-1; weak D call: TRBD1 (5 bases). Trimming took off 0 bases at V and 1 base at J, with 18 bases between the two ends. CDR1 and CDR2 (germline): GTSNPN, SVGIG (reference sequence). The CDR3 has 17 amino acids. As DNA, the CDR3 is TGTGCCTGGAGTGTAAGGGGATTCGTAAAGGCGAACACTGAAGCTTTCTTT. Amino acid sequence: CAWSVRGFVKANTEAFF.

V and J are TRBV15 and TRBJ2-3; D is possibly TRBD2 (5 bases). The V end was cut by 0 bases, the J end by 4 bases, with 8 bases between. The length of the CDR3 is 14 residues. The germline gives CDR1 LNHNV, CDR2 YYDKDF (reference sequence). The CDR3: CATSRDRAADTQYF. CDR3 in DNA: TGTGCCACCAGCAGAGATCGAGCGGCAGATACGCAGTATTTT.

The chain has TRBV2 and TRBJ1-6, with no clear D. From germline, CDR1 is SNHLY and CDR2 FYNNEI. CDR3 length: 15 amino acids. The germline V and J ends were trimmed by 8 bases and 0 bases, with 11 bases remaining between them. The CDR3 spells CASRYSTSYNSPLHF. In DNA form, the CDR3 reads TGTGCCAGCCGGTATAGCACCTCCTATAATTCACCCCTCCACTTT.

V gene TRBV5-1 combines with J gene TRBJ1-1, with 7 bases identical to TRBD1. The V segment lost 2 bases and the J segment 2 bases; nucleotides outside the gene matches: 6. This CDR3 comprises 15 residues. Germline V gene data show CDR1 as SGHRS and CDR2 as YFSETQ. CDR3 bases: TGCGCCAGCAGCTTACTGACAGGGATAAACACTGAAGCTTTCTTT. Its translation: CASSLLTGINTEAFF.

The J gene is TRBJ2-1, the V gene TRBV14, with 10 bases fitting TRBD1. Trimming took 6 bases from V and 11 from J; bases not matched to a gene: 10. The CDR3 is 14 residues long. Germline loops: CDR1 SGHDN, CDR2 FVKESK. The CDR3 here is CASSGRDRGLKQFF. CDR3 nucleotides: TGTGCCAGCAGTGGAAGGGACAGGGGATTAAAGCAGTTCTTC. Combining the CDR3 with reference TRBV14 and TRBJ2-1 gives the whole variable domain EAGVTQFPSHSVIEKGQTVTLRCDPISGHDNLYWYRRVMGKEIKFLLHFVKESKQDESGMPNNRFLAERTGGTYSTLKVQPAELEDSGVYFCASSGRDRGLKQFFGPGTRLTVL.

This chain links TRBV9 with TRBJ2-5; TRBD1 matches at 10 bases. CDR3 length: 11 residues. Germline-derived CDR1 and CDR2 are SGDLS and YYNGEE. J was trimmed by 13 bases and V by 1 base; bases with no gene match: 1. The CDR3 loop reads CASSVRDRGYF. CDR3 DNA sequence: TGTGCCAGCAGCGTACGGGACAGGGGGTACTTC.

This clone has only one observation. The chain carries TRBV6-5 and TRBJ1-1; D is possibly TRBD1 (6 bases). CDR1 and CDR2 from the germline V gene are MNHEY and SVGAGI. The ends were cut back, 8 bases at V and 6 bases at J, with 19 bases in the middle. This CDR3 spans 14 amino acids. CDR3 in DNA: TGTGCCAGCCAGAACCGGGGGGGCGCTTCTGAAGCTTTCTTT. Amino acid sequence: CASQNRGGASEAFF.

The gene calls are TRBV5-1 and TRBJ2-2; no firm D call. From germline, CDR1 is SGHRS and CDR2 YFSETQ. CDR3 size: 15 residues. V lost 0 bases and J lost 1, with 7 bases in between. The CDR3 is CASSLGQMNTGELFF. The CDR3 bases are TGCGCCAGCAGCTTGGGACAAATGAACACCGGGGAGCTGTTTTTT.

CDR3 in amino acids: CAVMGGSTDTQYF. The CDR3 DNA follows: TGTGCCGTGATGGGGGGGTCCACAGATACGCAGTATTTT. The J gene is TRBJ2-3, the V gene TRBV10-3; TRBD2 matches at 7 bases. This CDR3 comprises 13 residues. V was clipped by 11 bases and J by 2 bases; unmatched bases: 7. Per germline, CDR1 ENHRY and CDR2 SYGVKD.